This T cell receptor (beta chain) appears in the sequencing data of a study of sequential checkpoint blockade in melanoma. About the study: Maintenance nivolumab came after either treatment sequence.

Indicated treatment: randomized to nivolumab then ipilimumab (arm A) or the reverse (arm B). No patient had prior DNA-damaging chemotherapy. Sorted cells were live CD3+CD8+, lacking CD19 and CD56, from PBMCs. The data were produced by immunoSEQ multiplex PCR, yet TCRdb's version contains in-frame clones alone and is incomplete. This repertoire shows fewer than 25,000 clones, roughly 80% found once; its top ten account for 25% to 35%. Germline CDR1 MDHEN, CDR2 SYDVKM. CDR3 length equals 15 residues. V shed 7 bases, J shed 8 bases, and the junction held 11 bases outside the gene matches. V and J are TRBV28 and TRBJ1-2, with 12 bases matching TRBD1. Sample: CD8+ T cells sorted from blood (inferred from file names), taken from a patient given nivolumab and ipilimumab in sequence. The TCR sequence derives from a human donor with melanoma. CDR3 nucleotide sequence: TGTGCCAGCACCGAATTGGGACAGGGGGCGTTCGGCTACACCTTC. It codes for CASTELGQGAFGYTF.